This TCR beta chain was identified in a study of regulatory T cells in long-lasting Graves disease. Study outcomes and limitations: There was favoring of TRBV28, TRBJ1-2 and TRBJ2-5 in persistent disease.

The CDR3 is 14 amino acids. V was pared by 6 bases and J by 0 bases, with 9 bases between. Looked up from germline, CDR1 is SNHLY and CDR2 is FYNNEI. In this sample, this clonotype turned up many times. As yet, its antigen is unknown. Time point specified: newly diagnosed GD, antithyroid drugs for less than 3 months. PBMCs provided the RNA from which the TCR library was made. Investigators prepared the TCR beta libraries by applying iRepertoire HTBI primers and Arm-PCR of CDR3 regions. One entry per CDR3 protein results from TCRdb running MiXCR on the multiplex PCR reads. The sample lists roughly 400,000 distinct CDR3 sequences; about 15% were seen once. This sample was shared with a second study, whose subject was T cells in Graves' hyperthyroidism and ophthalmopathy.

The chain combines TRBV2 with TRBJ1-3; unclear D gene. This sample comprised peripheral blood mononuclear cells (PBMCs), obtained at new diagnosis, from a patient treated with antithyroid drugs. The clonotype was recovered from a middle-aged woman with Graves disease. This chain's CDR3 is CASSPDVSGNTIYF. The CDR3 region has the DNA TGTGCCAGCAGCCCAGATGTCTCTGGAAACACCATATATTTT.